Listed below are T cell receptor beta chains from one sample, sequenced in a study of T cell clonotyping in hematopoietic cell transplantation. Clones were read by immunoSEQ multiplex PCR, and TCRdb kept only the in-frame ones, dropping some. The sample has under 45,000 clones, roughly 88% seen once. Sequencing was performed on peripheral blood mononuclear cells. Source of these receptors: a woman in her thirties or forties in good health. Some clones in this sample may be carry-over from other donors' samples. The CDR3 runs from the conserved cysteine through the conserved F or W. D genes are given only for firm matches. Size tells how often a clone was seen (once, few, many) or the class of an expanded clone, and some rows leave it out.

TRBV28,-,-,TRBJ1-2,TGTGCCAGTTACCCCCCGGGGGTGATGGACCTCTATGGCTACACCTTC,CASYPPGVMDLYGYTF
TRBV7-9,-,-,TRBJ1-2,TGTGCCAGCAGCTTAGGAGCAGGGAACTATGGCTACACCTTC,CASSLGAGNYGYTF
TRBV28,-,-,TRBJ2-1,TGTGCCACCCGGTACAATGAGCAGTTCTTC,CATRYNEQFF
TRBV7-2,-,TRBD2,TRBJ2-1,TGTGCCAGCAGCTTCGCCGGGACTAGCGGGAGGGCCTTCTTC,CASSFAGTSGRAFF
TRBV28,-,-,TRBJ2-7,TGTGCCAGCAGTTCAGGGGGGGCAACTGGCTACGAGCAGTACTTC,CASSSGGATGYEQYF
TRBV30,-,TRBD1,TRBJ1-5,TGTGCCTGGAGTGTACTTACAGGGGATCAGCCCCAGCATTTT,CAWSVLTGDQPQHF
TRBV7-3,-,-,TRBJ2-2,TGTGCCAGCAGCTTCGGGGGCCCGGACACCGGGGAGCTGTTTTTT,CASSFGGPDTGELFF
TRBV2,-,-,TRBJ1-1,TGTGCCAGCAGTACAGCCGAGAACACTGAAGCTTTCTTT,CASSTAENTEAFF
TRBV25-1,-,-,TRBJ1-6,TGTGCCAGCAGTGAATATCGGGGTTATAATTCACCCCTCCACTTT,CASSEYRGYNSPLHF
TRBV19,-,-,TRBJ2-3,TGTGCCAGCATCGATTTCGCAGCTGGCACAGATACGCAGTATTTT,CASIDFAAGTDTQYF
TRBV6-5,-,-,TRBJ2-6,TGTGCCAGCAGTTACCGCGGCGCGTCTGGGGCCAACGTCCTGACTTTC,CASSYRGASGANVLTF
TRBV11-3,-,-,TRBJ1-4,TGTGCCAGCAGCTTAGGGACAGATGAAAAACTGTTTTTT,CASSLGTDEKLFF
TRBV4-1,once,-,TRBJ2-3,TGCGCCAGCAGCCAAGGCCAGGGTGATACGCAGTATTTT,CASSQGQGDTQYF
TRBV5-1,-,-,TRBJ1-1,TGCGCCAGCAGCTTGAGGGGCGGCACTGAAGCTTTCTTT,CASSLRGGTEAFF
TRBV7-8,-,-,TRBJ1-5,TGTGCCAGCAGCTTTGAGGGGGTAAGCAATCAGCCCCAGCATTTT,CASSFEGVSNQPQHF
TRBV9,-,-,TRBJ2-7,TGTGCCAGCAGCGTAGCCCTGGGGGCCCCCAACGAGCAGTACTTC,CASSVALGAPNEQYF
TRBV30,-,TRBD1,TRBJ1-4,TGTGCCGGAGGAGGCAGGGGGCTTGAAAAACTGTTTTTT,CAGGGRGLEKLFF
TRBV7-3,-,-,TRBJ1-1,TGTGCCAGCAGCATTCAGGCGGCAGGGGAGACTGAAGCTTTCTTT,CASSIQAAGETEAFF
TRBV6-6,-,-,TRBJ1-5,TGTGCCAGCAGTTACGAGGAGGGTCCGATCAATCAGCCCCAGCATTTT,CASSYEEGPINQPQHF
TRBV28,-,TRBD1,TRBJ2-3,TGTGCCAGCAGCGCGGGACAGGCAGATACGCAGTATTTT,CASSAGQADTQYF
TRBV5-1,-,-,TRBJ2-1,TGCGCCAGCAGCTTGGATCCCGGGTCAAGCAATGAGCAGTTCTTC,CASSLDPGSSNEQFF
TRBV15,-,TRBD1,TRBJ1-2,TGTGCCACCAGCCCATTCAAACAGGGGTATGGCTACACCTTC,CATSPFKQGYGYTF
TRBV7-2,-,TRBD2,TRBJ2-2,TGTGCCAGCAGCGAGAGTATGGGACTAGCGGGAACCGGGGAGCTGTTTTTT,CASSESMGLAGTGELFF
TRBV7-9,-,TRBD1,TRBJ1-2,TGTGCCAGCAGCCGGGGACAGGGACCCGGCTACACCTTC,CASSRGQGPGYTF
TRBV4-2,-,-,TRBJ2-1,TGTGCCAGCAGCCAAGATTACGGAAACAATGAGCAGTTCTTC,CASSQDYGNNEQFF
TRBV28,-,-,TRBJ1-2,TGTGCCAGCAGCCGGACAGCGGCGGGAACCTTC,CASSRTAAGTF
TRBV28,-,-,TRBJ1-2,TGTGCCAGCACGGGGGGTAGTAGGCTCTATGGCTACACCTTC,CASTGGSRLYGYTF
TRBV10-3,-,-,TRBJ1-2,TGTGCCATCAGTGAGTCGACGGCAGTCTCTGGCTACACCTTC,CAISESTAVSGYTF
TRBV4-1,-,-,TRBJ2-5,TGCGCCAGCAGCCGGAAGCCCTTCCCGCAAGAGACCCAGTACTTC,CASSRKPFPQETQYF
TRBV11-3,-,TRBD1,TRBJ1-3,TGTGCCAGCAGCTCGACAGGGAAAGAAACCGGAAACACCATATATTTT,CASSSTGKETGNTIYF
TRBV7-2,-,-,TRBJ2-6,TGTGCCAGCAGTTTTCTTATTGGGGCCAACGTCCTGACTTTC,CASSFLIGANVLTF
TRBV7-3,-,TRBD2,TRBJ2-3,TGTGCCAGCAGCTTAACGTCCCCGGGGCTAGCGGGAGTCGAGTCGTCAGATACGCAGTATTTT,CASSLTSPGLAGVESSDTQYF
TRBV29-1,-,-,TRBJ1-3,TGCAGCGTTGACCGGGACGGAGGAAACACCATATATTTT,CSVDRDGGNTIYF
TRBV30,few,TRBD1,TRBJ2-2,TGTGCCTGGACCAGGGGGTATGAAACCGGGGAGCTGTTTTTT,CAWTRGYETGELFF
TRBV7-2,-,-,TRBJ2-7,TGTGCCAGCAGCCCGTCTGACCCTGGCTACGAGCAGTACTTC,CASSPSDPGYEQYF
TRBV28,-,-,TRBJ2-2,TGTGCCAGCAGTTCAAACACCGGGGAGCTGTTTTTT,CASSSNTGELFF
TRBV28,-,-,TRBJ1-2,TGTGCCAGCAGCTCTCCTGACTCACCCTGGGGCTACACCTTC,CASSSPDSPWGYTF
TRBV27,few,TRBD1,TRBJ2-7,TGTGCCAGCAGTCCGCGGACAGGAACCCCGACAAGGGGCGAGCAGTACTTC,CASSPRTGTPTRGEQYF
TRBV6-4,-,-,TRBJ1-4,TGTGCCAGCAGTGTCGGGGGGCACGGCACTAATGAAAAACTGTTTTTT,CASSVGGHGTNEKLFF
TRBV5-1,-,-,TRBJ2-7,TGCGCCAGCAGCGAGGTTCAGGGTGAGCAGTACTTC,CASSEVQGEQYF
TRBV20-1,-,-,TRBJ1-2,TGCAGTGCTAGAGACGACTTCTGCACCTTC,CSARDDFCTF
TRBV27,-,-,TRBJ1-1,TGTGCCAGCAGTTATAGGACGGTAGAGAACACTGAAGCTTTCTTT,CASSYRTVENTEAFF
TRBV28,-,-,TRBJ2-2,TGTGCCAGCAGTCGACAGGACACCGGGGAGCTGTTTTTT,CASSRQDTGELFF
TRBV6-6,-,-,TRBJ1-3,TGTGCCAGCAGGGGAGACAGAAACACCATATATTTT,CASRGDRNTIYF
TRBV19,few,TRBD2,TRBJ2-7,TGTGCCAGCCCCCTGGCGGGAGCCTACGAGCAGTACTTC,CASPLAGAYEQYF
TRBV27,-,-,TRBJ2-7,TGTGCCAGCAGCCCGAAAGGACTCGATTACTACGAGCAGTACTTC,CASSPKGLDYYEQYF
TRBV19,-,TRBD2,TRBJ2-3,TGTGCCAGCCGAGGGATGGGGGAGAGTTCGGGGGGGTACACAGATACGCAGTATTTT,CASRGMGESSGGYTDTQYF
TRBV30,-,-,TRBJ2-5,TGTGCCTGGAGTGTAGGTCTAGTCGGACTGGAGACCCAGTACTTC,CAWSVGLVGLETQYF
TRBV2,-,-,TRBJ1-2,TGTGCCAGCAGTGAAAACAGGGAAGGTGGCTACACCTTC,CASSENREGGYTF
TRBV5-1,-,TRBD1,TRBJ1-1,TGCGCCAGCAGCCGAGTACGACAGGGAGGTGTAGCTTTCTTT,CASSRVRQGGVAFF
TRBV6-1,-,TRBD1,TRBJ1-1,TGTGCCGCGACAGGGGGCACTGAAGCTTTCTTT,CAATGGTEAFF
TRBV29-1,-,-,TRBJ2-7,TGCAGCGTCCTCCTTAGGGAGCAGTACTTC,CSVLLREQYF
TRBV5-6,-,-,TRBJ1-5,TGTGCCAGCAGCTTGGTTAGGGGAGGCCAGCCCCAGCATTTT,CASSLVRGGQPQHF
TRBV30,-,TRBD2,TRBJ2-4,TGTGCCTGGAGATTAGCGGGAGGCCCCTCCCAAAACATTCAGTACTTC,CAWRLAGGPSQNIQYF
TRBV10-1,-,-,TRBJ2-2,TGCGCCAGCAGTTCCGGGAAGTTGACCGGGGAGCTGTTTTTT,CASSSGKLTGELFF
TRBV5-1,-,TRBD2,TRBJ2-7,TGCGCCAGCAGCTTTGGGACTAGCGGGGGGGAGAACGAGCAGTACTTC,CASSFGTSGGENEQYF